The clone carrying this T cell receptor beta chain was detected ten times or more. As yet, its antigen is unknown. TCRdb re-called the 5' RACE reads with MiXCR, one entry per CDR3 protein. The sample records over 95,000 distinct CDR3 sequences, about 8% being singletons. This entry is derived from a study of CD8 T cells in ankylosing spondylitis. Study results and caveats: Roughly eight highly homologous variants made up a TCR beta motif that seemed to typify ankylosing spondylitis blood. Disease-linked clones reportedly showed significant enrichment in matched ankylosing spondylitis synovial fluid.

This CDR3 comprises 12 residues. Germline CDR1 SEHNR, CDR2 FQNEAQ (reference sequence). The ends were cut back, 4 bases at V and 2 bases at J, with 3 bases in the middle. Sequencing used blood, either unsorted or a sorted T cell fraction (not recorded which). This chain links TRBV7-9 with TRBJ1-5; no clear D gene. This TCR derives from a male donor with ankylosing spondylitis or in good health (not recorded which). Here the CDR3 DNA reads TGTGCCAGCAGCTGGGGCAATCAGCCCCAGCATTTT. It encodes CASSWGNQPQHF.